Below, 30 T cell receptor beta chains from the same sample are listed, as sequenced in a study of CD8+CD57+ T cells in acquired aplastic anemia. TCR beta VDJ combinations and CDR3 sequences were profiled from genomic DNA. From the reads, TCRdb called clonotypes with MiXCR, one entry per CDR3 protein. The table has some 170,000 distinct CDR3 sequences, around 50% seen once; the top ten hold roughly 1.2%. All sequencing subjects had displayed CD8+CD57+ cell expansion on flow cytometry. The sequencing input was sorted CD4+, CD8+, or CD8+CD57+ T cells (not recorded which) from PBMCs. These receptors were taken from a human donor with aplastic anemia.

The chain couples TRBV25-1 to TRBJ2-1, with TRBD1 matching 7 bases. This CDR3 is built from 15 residues. Germline V gene lookup returns CDR1 MGHDK and CDR2 SYGVNS. The V gene end was trimmed by 4 bases and the J gene end by 7 bases; junction bases not matched to a gene: 10. CDR3 loop: CASSVPGQLGNEQFF. The CDR3 coding sequence is TGTGCCAGCAGTGTGCCGGGACAGCTTGGGAATGAGCAGTTCTTC.

The V and J genes are TRBV29-1 and TRBJ1-1; no reliable D call. V was shortened by 5 bases and J by 1 base, with 5 bases between the two germline ends. This CDR3 region has 11 residues. Germline V gene sequence: CDR1 SQVTM, CDR2 ANQGSEA. CDR3 DNA sequence: TGCAGCGTTTGGAAGAACACTGAAGCTTTCTTT. Its protein product is CSVWKNTEAFF.

This chain uses TRBV2 with TRBJ2-1; D call uncertain. This CDR3 has 12 residues. V was pared by 3 bases and J by 10 bases, with 10 bases between. Germline CDR1 SNHLY, CDR2 FYNNEI. DNA for the CDR3: TGTGCCAGCAGTGAGTGGCAGATAGAGCAGTTCTTC. Translated: CASSEWQIEQFF.

Concerning this clonotype itself: With a much larger clone just one base away, this may be a read error. The final CDR3 position lacks the conserved phenylalanine or tryptophan, pointing to a likely read error. V and J are TRBV12-3 or TRBV12-4 and TRBJ2-1; the D gene is possibly TRBD1 (5 bases). V lost 1 base, J lost 4 bases, and 5 bases lay in between. The CDR3 is made up of 13 amino acids. CDR3 region: CASSLGQYNEQFS. CDR3 bases: TGTGCCAGCAGTTTAGGACAGTACAATGAGCAGTTCTCC.

The chain links TRBV19 to TRBJ2-2; D is possibly TRBD1 or TRBD2 (6 bases each). CDR1 and CDR2 from the germline V gene are LNHDA and SQIVND (reference sequence). The CDR3 length is 15 residues. V gave up 3 bases and J gave up 0 bases, with 8 bases separating them. CDR3: CASSMGGANTGELFF. CDR3 DNA: TGTGCCAGTAGTATGGGGGGCGCGAACACCGGGGAGCTGTTTTTT.

The chain has TRBV5-6 and TRBJ2-7, with D possibly being TRBD1 or TRBD2 (5 bases each). Trimming left V 4 bases short and J 3 bases short, with 11 bases between. Germline-derived CDR1 and CDR2 are SGHDT and YYEEEE. The CDR3 has 13 amino acids. The CDR3 bases are TGTGCCAGCAGCGGGGACGGGTTCTACGAGCAGTACTTC. Its protein is CASSGDGFYEQYF.

This clonotype was observed at least ten times. This chain links TRBV9 with TRBJ2-7; no reliable D call. The CDR3 length is 15 residues. Per the germline V gene, CDR1 is SGDLS and CDR2 is YYNGEE. Trimming shortened V by 4 bases and J by 5 bases, and 19 bases separated the two germline ends. This CDR3 reads CASSPHQVSSDEQYF. The CDR3 DNA reads TGTGCCAGCAGCCCCCACCAGGTTAGTTCTGACGAGCAGTACTTC.

The rearrangement joins TRBV10-3 to TRBJ2-7; 11 nucleotides match TRBD1. This CDR3 has 13 amino acids. In germline, CDR1 is ENHRY, CDR2 SYGVKD. V gave up 7 bases and J gave up 5 bases; unmatched junction bases: 4. This chain's CDR3 is CAIKRTGGDEQYF. The CDR3 DNA follows: TGTGCCATCAAGCGGACAGGGGGCGACGAGCAGTACTTC.

This chain links TRBV27 with TRBJ2-5, with D perhaps TRBD2 (5 bases). The CDR3 spans 15 residues. Per germline, CDR1 MNHEY and CDR2 SMNVEV (reference sequence). The germline V and J ends were trimmed by 6 bases and 3 bases, with 17 bases remaining between them. The chain's CDR3 is CASSHFSGLEETQYF. CDR3 coding DNA: TGTGCCAGCAGCCACTTTTCGGGGTTGGAAGAGACCCAGTACTTC.

This clonotype was seen just once. V is TRBV19 and J is TRBJ1-5; TRBD1 matches 8 bases. This CDR3 contains 16 residues. The germline gives CDR1 LNHDA, CDR2 SQIVND (reference sequence). Trimming took 2 bases from V and 5 from J; bases not matched to a gene: 8. In DNA, the CDR3 is TGTGCCAGTAGTATACTGTCACAGGGGGACCATCAGCCCCAGCATTTT. Translated: CASSILSQGDHQPQHF.

In its sample, this clonotype was seen once. This may be a read error, as it is one base from a much larger clone. The V call is TRBV5-1, the J call TRBJ2-2; TRBD1 is a possible D gene (6 bases). CDR1 is SGHRS and CDR2 is YFSETQ in the germline V gene. The CDR3 loop spans 14 amino acids. CDR3 sequence reads: CASSLDRVVGELSF. The CDR3 DNA reads TGCGCCAGCAGCTTGGACAGGGTGGTCGGGGAGCTGTCTTTT.

The V call is TRBV2, the J call TRBJ1-2; perhaps TRBD1 as D (6 bases). The CDR3 length is 14 residues. V lost 10 bases, J lost 2 bases, and 17 bases lay in between. Looked up from germline, CDR1 is SNHLY and CDR2 is FYNNEI. CDR3 residues: CAIVTGQLNYGYTF. The CDR3 nucleotides read TGTGCCATAGTCACAGGACAGCTAAACTATGGCTACACCTTC.

The CDR3 reads CASSYTEAFF. CDR3 coding DNA: TGTGCCAGCAGTTACACTGAAGCTTTCTTT. The V call is TRBV7-9, the J call TRBJ1-1; D gene ambiguous. CDR1 and CDR2 (germline): SEHNR, FQNEAQ (reference sequence). The CDR3 contains 10 residues. The V end lost 6 bases, the J end lost 3 bases, and 2 bases lay between the germline ends.

This clonotype was recorded a few times. V gene TRBV24-1 combines with J gene TRBJ1-1, with 7 bases fitting TRBD1. Per germline, CDR1 KGHDR and CDR2 SFDVKD. This CDR3 is 13 amino acids long. J lost 7 bases, V lost 3 bases, and 4 bases had no gene match. The chain's CDR3 is CATSDTRDSEAFF. CDR3 bases: TGTGCCACCAGTGATACAAGGGACAGTGAAGCTTTCTTT.

Comment on this clonotype: A much larger clone differs by one base, so this may be a read error. The chain joins TRBV20-1 to TRBJ2-3; D is perhaps TRBD2 (6 bases). V dropped 0 bases and J dropped 2 bases, with 12 bases sitting between them. From germline, CDR1 is DFQATT and CDR2 SNEGSKA (reference sequence). The CDR3 covers 15 residues. The CDR3 DNA follows: TGCAGTGCTAGAGATCACGGGAGTTCCACAGATACGCAGTATTTT. Residues: CSARDHGSSTDTQYF.

This clonotype was detected ten times or more. The chain is built from TRBV11-3 and TRBJ1-1; D is possibly TRBD1 (5 bases). Looked up from germline, CDR1 is SGHNT and CDR2 is YENEEA. This CDR3 has 15 residues. Trimming took 3 bases from V and 0 from J, leaving 11 bases between them. The DNA of the CDR3 is TGTGCCAGCAGCTTTTTCGACAGATTGAACACTGAAGCTTTCTTT. Encoded protein: CASSFFDRLNTEAFF.

This clonotype was seen ten or more times. The rearrangement joins TRBV12-3 or TRBV12-4 to TRBJ2-1, with D unresolved. This CDR3 has 13 amino acids. V was shortened by 6 bases and J by 4 bases, with 10 bases between the two germline ends. CDR3: CASSSRRYNEQFF. The CDR3 region has the DNA TGTGCCAGCAGCTCTCGTCGGTACAATGAGCAGTTCTTC.

This clonotype was seen ten or more times. The CDR3 bases are TGTGCCAGCAGCTCGGGTGGGGGAACATCATATGGCTACACCTTC. Protein: CASSSGGGTSYGYTF. The chain is built from TRBV5-4 and TRBJ1-2, with a tentative D call TRBD1 (5 bases). V lost 3 bases to trimming and J lost 5 bases, with 17 bases between them. The CDR3 covers 15 residues. Germline lookup yields CDR1 SGHNT and CDR2 YYREEE (reference sequence).

In its sample, this clonotype was seen a few times. The chain links TRBV4-2 to TRBJ2-2; 10 nucleotides agree with TRBD2. This CDR3 contains 18 residues. Germline values: CDR1 LGHNA, CDR2 YNFKEQ. Trimming took 0 bases from V and 7 from J; bases not matched to a gene: 11. The CDR3 is CASSQDYKRGGGDGELFF. CDR3 DNA: TGTGCCAGCAGCCAAGATTACAAGCGGGGGGGCGGGGACGGGGAGCTGTTTTTT.

V is TRBV10-3 and J is TRBJ1-1, with 9 bases that match TRBD1. The ends lost 7 bases at V and 2 bases at J; junction bases unmatched: 5. The CDR3 is 14 amino acids. Germline values: CDR1 ENHRY, CDR2 SYGVKD. The CDR3 loop is CAITTDRGNTEAFF. The CDR3 DNA reads as TGTGCCATCACTACGGACAGGGGAAACACTGAAGCTTTCTTT.

This clonotype was seen at least ten times. The chain joins TRBV4-1 to TRBJ1-1, with D unclear. The germline gives CDR1 MGHRA, CDR2 YSYEKL. Trimming cost V 7 bases and J 10 bases, with 7 bases left between them. The CDR3 length is 9 residues. CDR3 nucleotides: TGCGCCAGCATTGCGAGAGCTTTCTTT. This encodes CASIARAFF.

This clonotype was seen many times. The chain links TRBV6-5 to TRBJ1-2; D is undetermined. Trimming removed 7 bases at V and 2 bases at J, with 14 bases between. This CDR3 has 14 amino acids. Germline CDR1 reads MNHEY; CDR2 reads SVGAGI. The CDR3 nucleotides read TGTGCCAGCATTTCGCGGGCCTCCAACTATGGCTACACCTTC. Translated, it gives CASISRASNYGYTF.

This clonotype was observed many times. The CDR3 is CASSSLPGTGATTQYF. The CDR3 nucleotides read TGCGCCAGCAGCTCACTTCCTGGGACAGGGGCTACGACCCAGTACTTC. This chain uses TRBV5-1 with TRBJ2-5; TRBD1 aligns across 10 bases. CDR3 length equals 16 residues. Germline V CDR1 and CDR2: SGHRS, YFSETQ. Losses at the gene ends were 3 bases for V and 7 bases for J; bases not matched to a gene: 12.

The table lists this clonotype with many counts. V and J are TRBV12-3 or TRBV12-4 and TRBJ1-4, with D possibly matching TRBD1 (5 bases). This CDR3 spans 16 amino acids. V was shortened by 0 bases and J by 8 bases, with 16 bases between the two germline ends. CDR3 in DNA: TGTGCCAGCAGTTTAGCGGGAGGGGATGGGGGAGAAAAACTGTTTTTT. Residues: CASSLAGGDGGEKLFF.

This clonotype was seen repeatedly, ten times or more. The chain employs TRBV6-5 and TRBJ1-4; D gene ambiguous. From germline, CDR1 is MNHEY and CDR2 SVGAGI. The V and J ends lost 3 bases and 4 bases respectively, with 9 bases between them. The CDR3 is 14 residues long. The CDR3 sequence: CASSYRIHNEKLFF. CDR3 coding DNA: TGTGCCAGCAGTTATCGTATCCATAATGAAAAACTGTTTTTT.

This clonotype has a handful of counts. The V gene is TRBV10-1, the J gene TRBJ1-6; D might be TRBD1 (6 bases). Trimming cost V 3 bases and J 8 bases, with 8 bases left between them. Germline CDR1 and CDR2: WNHNN and SYGVQD (reference sequence). The CDR3 contains 13 residues. DNA of the CDR3: TGCGCCAGCAGTGAACAGGGTTATTCACCCCTCCACTTT. Its protein product is CASSEQGYSPLHF.

This clonotype was found many times. The rearrangement joins TRBV7-2 to TRBJ2-1; D assignment may be TRBD1 or TRBD2 (6 bases each). The CDR3 is 14 amino acids. CDR1 is SGHTA and CDR2 is FQGNSA in the germline V gene. The V end lost 6 bases, the J end lost 2 bases, and 11 bases lay between the germline ends. CDR3 in amino acids: CASSIGGTYNEQFF. The CDR3 DNA is TGTGCCAGCAGTATAGGGGGGACCTACAATGAGCAGTTCTTC.

The chain recombines TRBV29-1 with TRBJ2-1, with TRBD2 identical over 7 bases. Germline-derived CDR1 and CDR2 are SQVTM and ANQGSEA. The CDR3 runs to 13 residues. After removal of 4 bases from V and 8 bases from J, the junction contained 8 bases not matched to a gene. CDR3 nucleotides: TGCAGCGTTGCCAGCGGGGATGGCGATGAGCAGTTCTTC. It is translated as CSVASGDGDEQFF.

The V and J genes are TRBV29-1 and TRBJ2-5, with D perhaps TRBD2 (5 bases). The germline V gene has CDR1 SQVTM and CDR2 ANQGSEA. V was pared by 4 bases and J by 2 bases, with 20 bases between. The CDR3 loop spans 16 amino acids. The CDR3 DNA sequence: TGCAGCGTTGTCCCGAGGAAAGCGGACCAGCAAGAGACCCAGTACTTC. This translates into CSVVPRKADQQETQYF.

The chain carries TRBV12-3 or TRBV12-4 and TRBJ2-5; D gene unclear. The ends were cut back, 9 bases at V and 6 bases at J, with 14 bases in the middle. There are 12 residues in the CDR3. CDR3 protein: CASTGLGKTQYF. The CDR3 region has the DNA TGTGCCAGTACCGGTTTGGGCAAGACCCAGTACTTC.